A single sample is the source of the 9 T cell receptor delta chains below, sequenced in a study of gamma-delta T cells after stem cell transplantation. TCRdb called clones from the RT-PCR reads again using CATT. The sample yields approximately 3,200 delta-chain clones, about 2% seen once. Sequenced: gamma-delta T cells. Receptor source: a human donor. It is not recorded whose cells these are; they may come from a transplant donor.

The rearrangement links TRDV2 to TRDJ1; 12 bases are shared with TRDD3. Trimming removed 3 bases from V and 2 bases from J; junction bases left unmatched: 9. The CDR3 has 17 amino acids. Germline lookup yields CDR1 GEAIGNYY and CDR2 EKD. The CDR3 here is CACDPLGDTKETDKLIF. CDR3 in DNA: TGTGCCTGTGACCCACTGGGGGATACCAAGGAGACCGATAAACTCATCTTT.

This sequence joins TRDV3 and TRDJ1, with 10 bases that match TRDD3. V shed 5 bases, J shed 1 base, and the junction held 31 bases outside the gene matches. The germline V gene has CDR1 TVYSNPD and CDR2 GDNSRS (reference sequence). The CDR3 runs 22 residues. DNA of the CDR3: TGTGCCGGTGAAGTGAAGTGGATTCCCCGCTACTGGGGGATGAGCCCCACCGATAAACTCATCTTT. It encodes CAGEVKWIPRYWGMSPTDKLIF.

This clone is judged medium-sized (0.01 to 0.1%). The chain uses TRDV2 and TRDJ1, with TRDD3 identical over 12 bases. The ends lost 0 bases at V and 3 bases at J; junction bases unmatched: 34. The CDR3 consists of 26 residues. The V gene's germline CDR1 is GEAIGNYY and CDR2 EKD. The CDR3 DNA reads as TGTGCCTGTGACACCGTTTCCGGGCGAAATCCCCTATACGACTGGGGGATACAAGGAAGCCCCGATAAACTCATCTTT. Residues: CACDTVSGRNPLYDWGIQGSPDKLIF.

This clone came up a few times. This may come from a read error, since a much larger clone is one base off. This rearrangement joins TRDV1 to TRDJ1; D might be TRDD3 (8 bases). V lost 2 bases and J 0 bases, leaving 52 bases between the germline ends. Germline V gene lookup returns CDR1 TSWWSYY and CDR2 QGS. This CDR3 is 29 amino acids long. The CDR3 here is CALGEVMVTFLPYWGALPERWRDTDKLIF. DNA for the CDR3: TGTGCTCTTGGGGAAGTCATGGTAACCTTCCTCCCCTACTGGGGGGCCTTGCCAGAGAGGTGGAGGGACACCGATAAACTCATCTTT.

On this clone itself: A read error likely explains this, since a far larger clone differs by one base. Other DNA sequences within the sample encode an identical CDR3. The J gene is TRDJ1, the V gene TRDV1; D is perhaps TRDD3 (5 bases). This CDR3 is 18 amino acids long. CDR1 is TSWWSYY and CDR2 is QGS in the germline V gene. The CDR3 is CALGDSTKGGEYTDKLIF. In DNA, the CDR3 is TGTGCCCTTGGGGACAGTACCAAGGGCGGGGAGTACACCGATAAACTCATCTTT.

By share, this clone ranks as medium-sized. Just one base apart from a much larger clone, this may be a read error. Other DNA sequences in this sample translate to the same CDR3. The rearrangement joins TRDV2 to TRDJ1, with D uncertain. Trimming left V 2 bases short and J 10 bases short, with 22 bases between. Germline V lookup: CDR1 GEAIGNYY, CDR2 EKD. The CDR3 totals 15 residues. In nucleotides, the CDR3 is TGTGCCTGTGACAAACTACTAGGGGTCCCTGAGGGACTCATCTTT. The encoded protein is CACDKLLGVPEGLIF.

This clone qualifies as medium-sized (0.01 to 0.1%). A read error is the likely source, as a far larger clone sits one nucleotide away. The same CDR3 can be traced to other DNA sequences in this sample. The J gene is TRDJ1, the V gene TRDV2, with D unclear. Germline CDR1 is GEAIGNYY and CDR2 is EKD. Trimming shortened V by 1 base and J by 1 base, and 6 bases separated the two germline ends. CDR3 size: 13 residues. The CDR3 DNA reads TGTGCCTGTGACACTGAGCTCACCGATAAACTCATCTTT. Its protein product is CACDTELTDKLIF.

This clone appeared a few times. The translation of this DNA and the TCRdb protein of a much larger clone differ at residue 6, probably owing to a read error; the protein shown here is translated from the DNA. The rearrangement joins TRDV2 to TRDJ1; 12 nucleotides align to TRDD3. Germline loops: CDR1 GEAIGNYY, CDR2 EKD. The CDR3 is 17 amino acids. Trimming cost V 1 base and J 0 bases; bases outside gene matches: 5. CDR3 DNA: TGTGCCTGTGACACTCAACTGGGGGATACCAACACCGATAAACTCATCTTT. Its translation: CACDTQLGDTNTDKLIF.

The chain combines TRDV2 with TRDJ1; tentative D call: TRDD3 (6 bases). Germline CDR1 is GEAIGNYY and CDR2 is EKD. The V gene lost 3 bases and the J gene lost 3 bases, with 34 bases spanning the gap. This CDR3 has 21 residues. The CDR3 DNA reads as TGTGCCTGTGACGCTGTGGGGAGTACTGGGAGATTTCGGGTCGAGGCCGATAAACTCATCTTT. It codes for CACDAVGSTGRFRVEADKLIF.